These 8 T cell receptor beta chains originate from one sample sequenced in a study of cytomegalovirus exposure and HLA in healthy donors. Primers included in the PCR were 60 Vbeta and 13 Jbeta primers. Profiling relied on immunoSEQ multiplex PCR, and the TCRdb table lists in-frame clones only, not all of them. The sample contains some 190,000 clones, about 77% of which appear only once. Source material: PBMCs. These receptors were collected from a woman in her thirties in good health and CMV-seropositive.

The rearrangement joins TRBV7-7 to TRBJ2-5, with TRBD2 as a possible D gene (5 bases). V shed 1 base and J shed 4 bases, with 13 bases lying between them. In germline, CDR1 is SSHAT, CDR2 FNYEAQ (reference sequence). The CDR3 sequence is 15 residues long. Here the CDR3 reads CASSLDGGVGETQYF. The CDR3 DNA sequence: TGTGCCAGCAGCTTAGATGGAGGAGTCGGAGAGACCCAGTACTTC. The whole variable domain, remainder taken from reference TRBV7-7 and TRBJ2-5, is GAGVSQSPRYKVTKRGQDVTLRCDPISSHATLYWYQQALGQGPEFLTYFNYEAQPDKSGLPSDRFSAERPEGSISTLTIQRTEQRDSAMYRCASSLDGGVGETQYFGPGTRLLVL.

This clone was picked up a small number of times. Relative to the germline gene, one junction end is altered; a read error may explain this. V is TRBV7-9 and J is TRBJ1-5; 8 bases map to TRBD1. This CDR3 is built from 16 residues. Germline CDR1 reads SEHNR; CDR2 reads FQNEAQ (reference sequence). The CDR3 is CSSSLVSGRGHQPQHF. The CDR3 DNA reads TGTTCCAGCAGCTTAGTGTCCGGCAGGGGGCATCAGCCCCAGCATTTT.

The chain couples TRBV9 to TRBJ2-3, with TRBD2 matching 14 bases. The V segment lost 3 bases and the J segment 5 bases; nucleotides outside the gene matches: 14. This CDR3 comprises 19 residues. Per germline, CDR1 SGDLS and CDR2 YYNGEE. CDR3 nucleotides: TGTGCCAGCAGCGCCTACGCCCAGACTAGCGGGGGGGTAGTAGATACGCAGTATTTT. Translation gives CASSAYAQTSGGVVDTQYF. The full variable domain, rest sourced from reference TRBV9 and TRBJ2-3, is DSGVTQTPKHLITATGQRVTLRCSPRSGDLSVYWYQQSLDQGLQFLIQYYNGEERAKGNILERFSAQQFPDLHSELNLSSLELGDSALYFCASSAYAQTSGGVVDTQYFGPGTRLTVL.

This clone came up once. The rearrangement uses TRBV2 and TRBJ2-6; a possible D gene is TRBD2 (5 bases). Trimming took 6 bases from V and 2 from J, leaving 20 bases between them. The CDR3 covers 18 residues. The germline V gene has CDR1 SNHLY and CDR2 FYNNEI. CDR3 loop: CASRPNRGLDPGANVLTF. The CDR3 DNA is TGTGCCAGCAGACCCAATCGGGGTTTGGATCCTGGGGCCAACGTCCTGACTTTC. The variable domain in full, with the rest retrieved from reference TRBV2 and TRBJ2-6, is EPEVTQTPSHQVTQMGQEVILRCVPISNHLYFYWYRQILGQKVEFLVSFYNNEISEKSEIFDDQFSVERPDGSNFTLKIRSTKLEDSAMYFCASRPNRGLDPGANVLTFGAGSRLTVL.

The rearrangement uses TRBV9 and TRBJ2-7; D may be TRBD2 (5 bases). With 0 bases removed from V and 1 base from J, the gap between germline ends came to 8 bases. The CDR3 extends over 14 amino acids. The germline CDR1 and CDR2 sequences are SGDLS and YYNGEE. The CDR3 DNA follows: TGTGCCAGCAGCGTAGGAGGGTTTTCCTACGAGCAGTACTTC. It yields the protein CASSVGGFSYEQYF.

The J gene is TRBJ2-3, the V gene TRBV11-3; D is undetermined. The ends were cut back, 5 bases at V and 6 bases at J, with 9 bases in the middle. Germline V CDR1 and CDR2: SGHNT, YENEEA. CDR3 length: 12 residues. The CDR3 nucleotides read TGTGCCAGCAGCCTGGAGCAGGATACGCAGTATTTT. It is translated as CASSLEQDTQYF.

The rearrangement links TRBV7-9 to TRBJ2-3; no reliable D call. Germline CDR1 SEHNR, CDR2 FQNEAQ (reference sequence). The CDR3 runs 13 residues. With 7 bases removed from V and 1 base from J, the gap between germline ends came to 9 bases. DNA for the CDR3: TGTGCCAGCAAGCCCGTGGGCACAGATACGCAGTATTTT. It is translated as CASKPVGTDTQYF. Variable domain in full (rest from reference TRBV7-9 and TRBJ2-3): DTGVSQNPRHKITKRGQNVTFRCDPISEHNRLYWYRQTLGQGPEFLTYFQNEAQLEKSRLLSDRFSAERPKGSFSTLEIQRTEQGDSAMYLCASKPVGTDTQYFGPGTRLTVL.

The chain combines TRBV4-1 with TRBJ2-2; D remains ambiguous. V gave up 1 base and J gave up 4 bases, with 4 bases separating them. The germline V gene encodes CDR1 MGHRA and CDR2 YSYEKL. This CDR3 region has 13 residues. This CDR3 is CASSQGSTGELFF. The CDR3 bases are TGCGCCAGCAGCCAAGGGAGCACCGGGGAGCTGTTTTTT.